This T cell receptor beta chain was obtained from a study of OX40 agonist ivuxolimab in advanced cancers. Study details: Three individuals attained partial responses, comprising one hepatocellular carcinoma case and two cutaneous melanoma cases.

Sequencing used immunoSEQ multiplex PCR; TCRdb keeps in-frame clones, though not all of them. This table holds some 44,000 clones, 65% to 85% found once. Points from the study as a whole: With doses of 0.1-3.0 mg/kg, partial responders showed among the lowest clonal expansion.

For this clone: Its antigen is still unknown.

With autoimmune disease history or systemic immunosuppression, patients were excluded. Drawing of blood for sampling happened at baseline, at cycle 4 day 1, and at cycle 7 day 1. The specimen was CD4+ or CD8+ T cells sorted from blood, collected in a trial of the OX40 agonist ivuxolimab. The sequence was obtained from an adult with an advanced solid tumor such as melanoma, head and neck, liver or kidney cancer.

The CDR3 here is CASSYLKETYEQYF. CDR3 coding DNA: TGTGCCAGCAGTTACTTGAAAGAAACCTACGAGCAGTACTTC. The J gene is TRBJ2-7, the V gene TRBV6-5; no reliable D call. The CDR3 is 14 amino acids. CDR1 is MNHEY, CDR2 SVGAGI, per germline. V shed 1 base and J shed 2 bases, with 9 bases lying between them.